A selection of T cell receptor beta chains follows, all from one sample in a study of blood T cell repertoires in COVID-19. Libraries were prepared by immunoSEQ multiplex PCR; TCRdb keeps only in-frame clonotypes and omits some of them. The data show 150,000 to 200,000 clones, about 85% seen once. The sample taken for sequencing was peripheral blood. These receptors were obtained from a person aged 65 to 85 with COVID-19, enrolled during active disease. The CDR3 runs from the conserved cysteine through the conserved F or W. D genes are given only for firm matches. Expanded clones get a size class; other rows say once, few or many, or leave the size out.

NA,TRBV9,NA,TRBJ2-2,TGTGCCAGCAGCGTAGCCGGGGGGAACACCGGGGAGCTGTTTTTT,CASSVAGGNTGELFF
TRBD1,TRBV3-1/TRBV3-2,NA,TRBJ2-7,TGTGCCAGCAGCCGGGACAGGGTCGTTAACGAGCAGTACTTC,CASSRDRVVNEQYF
TRBD2,TRBV15,NA,TRBJ2-4,TGTGCCACCAGCAGAGTGTTAGCGGGAGCGTTCAAAAACATTCAGTACTTC,CATSRVLAGAFKNIQYF
TRBD2,TRBV18,NA,TRBJ2-7,TGTGCCAGCTCACCACCCCTAGCGGGGGCCAACAGGCAGTACTTC,CASSPPLAGANRQYF
NA,TRBV4-3,NA,TRBJ1-6,TGCGCCAGCAGCCAAGTGGCAGGCCCCGATTCACCCCTCCACTTT,CASSQVAGPDSPLHF
NA,TRBV3-1/TRBV3-2,NA,TRBJ2-7,TGTGCCAGCAGCCAAGATCCGGTGGGGCAGGCCTACGAGCAGTACTTC,CASSQDPVGQAYEQYF
NA,TRBV7-2,NA,TRBJ2-7,TGTGCCAGCAGCTTCGGACAGACCTACGAGCAGTACTTC,CASSFGQTYEQYF
TRBD1,TRBV19,once,TRBJ1-1,TGTGCCAGTAGTCCCCGACAGGGGGACACTGAAGCTTTCTTT,CASSPRQGDTEAFF
NA,TRBV6-4,NA,TRBJ2-3,TGTGCCAGCAGTGAATCCGGTAGCACAGATACGCAGTATTTT,CASSESGSTDTQYF
NA,TRBV27,NA,TRBJ2-1,TGTGCCAGCAGTTTGGTAACCCTAGGAGTGTATGAGCAGTTCTTC,CASSLVTLGVYEQFF
NA,TRBV15,once,TRBJ1-5,TGTGCCACCAGCAGAGATTGGTCACAGGGAGAGAATCAGCCCCAGCATTTT,CATSRDWSQGENQPQHF
TRBD1,TRBV6-5,once,TRBJ1-6,TGTGCCAGCAGCTACGGGACAGGGGAACATTCACCCCTCCACTTT,CASSYGTGEHSPLHF
TRBD2,TRBV19,NA,TRBJ2-3,TGTGCCAGTAGTCCCGGGGGAGAGCGGGGCCCCGGGTATACGCAGTATTTT,CASSPGGERGPGYTQYF
TRBD1,TRBV29-1,NA,TRBJ1-4,TGCAGCGTTGAGGCCGCGGCCGGGACAGGGAACGAAAAACTGTTTTTT,CSVEAAAGTGNEKLFF
NA,TRBV21-1,NA,TRBJ2-3,TGTGCCAGCAGCAAACGAAATTTGACTAGCGGGAGGGCGCGGGCAGATACGCAGTATTTT,CASSKRNLTSGRARADTQYF
NA,TRBV28,NA,TRBJ2-5,TGTGCCAGCAGTTCCAACATCGGAGGGGCAGAGACCCAGTACTTC,CASSSNIGGAETQYF
NA,TRBV6-7,NA,TRBJ2-3,TGTGCCAGCAGTTCCGGGGAGTCGCAGTATTTT,CASSSGESQYF
TRBD1,TRBV11-3,NA,TRBJ2-2,TGTGCCAGCAGCTGGCAGGGGGACACCGGGGAGCTGTTTTTT,CASSWQGDTGELFF
NA,TRBV5-1,NA,TRBJ2-5,TGCGCCAGCAGCTTGGCCTTAGGGGAAGGCGAGACCCAGTACTTC,CASSLALGEGETQYF
NA,TRBV9,NA,TRBJ1-1,TGTGCCAGCAGCCCCCGAACGACGGGGAACACTGAAGCTTTCTTT,CASSPRTTGNTEAFF
TRBD2,TRBV5-1,once,TRBJ2-5,TGCGCCAGCAGCTCGTCCAGCGGGAGGGGGAAAGAGACCCAGTACTTC,CASSSSSGRGKETQYF
TRBD1,TRBV4-1,few,TRBJ2-7,TGCGCCAGCAGCCAGGGGGACAGGCGGGGTATTTACGAGCAGTACTTC,CASSQGDRRGIYEQYF
TRBD1,TRBV28,NA,TRBJ1-4,TGTGCCAGCACAAAAGACAGGGGGGATGAAAAACTGTTTTTT,CASTKDRGDEKLFF
TRBD2,TRBV29-1,NA,TRBJ2-3,TGCAGCGTTGATAGCGGGGCGGTCAGTGATACGCAGTATTTT,CSVDSGAVSDTQYF
NA,TRBV4-1,NA,TRBJ1-4,TGCGCCAGCAGCCAAGATCTCGGAGTTGCAACTAATGAAAAACTGTTTTTT,CASSQDLGVATNEKLFF
NA,TRBV3-1/TRBV3-2,NA,TRBJ1-2,TGTGCCAGCAGCCAAGAGTGGAGCGGGGGATACGGCTACACCTTC,CASSQEWSGGYGYTF
TRBD2,TRBV7-6,NA,TRBJ2-1,TGTGCCAGCAGCCCAGGGTTTGCTAGCGGGGGGTTTCCCTCCTACAATGAGCAGTTCTTC,CASSPGFASGGFPSYNEQFF
NA,TRBV3-1/TRBV3-2,NA,TRBJ2-1,TGTGCCAGCAGCCCATGGAGGGTACTCTCCTACAATGAGCAGTTCTTC,CASSPWRVLSYNEQFF
NA,TRBV25-1,once,TRBJ1-2,TGTGCCAGCAGTGAAGCCAGCGCAGCTAACTATGGCTACACCTTC,CASSEASAANYGYTF
NA,TRBV24-1,NA,TRBJ1-2,TGTGCCACCAGTGATTTGGAGGGCCGACGCTACACCTTC,CATSDLEGRRYTF
NA,TRBV6-2/TRBV6-3,NA,TRBJ2-7,TGTGCCAGCAGTTTGGAGGGGCCTACCTACGAGCAGTACTTC,CASSLEGPTYEQYF
TRBD1,TRBV27,few,TRBJ2-7,TGTGCCAGCGGAGACAGGGGTAGGCAGTACTTC,CASGDRGRQYF
NA,TRBV18,NA,TRBJ2-7,TGTGCCAGCTCAACCCCCCAGCGGGCCTACGAGCAGTACTTC,CASSTPQRAYEQYF
TRBD1,TRBV7-9,NA,TRBJ1-6,TGTGCCAGCAGCTTGACAGGGGCTGATCCCCTCCACTTT,CASSLTGADPLHF
TRBD1,TRBV14,NA,TRBJ1-1,TGTGCCAGCAGCCAAGGTCCAGGGGGTGGTACTGAAGCTTTCTTT,CASSQGPGGGTEAFF
TRBD2,TRBV7-2,NA,TRBJ2-3,TGTGCCAGCAGCACCTCTAGCGGGGGGGCGGTAGATACGCAGTATTTT,CASSTSSGGAVDTQYF
NA,TRBV6-9,NA,TRBJ1-5,TGTGCCAGCAGTTGGGGGCCTTGGCAGGGAGTTTGTCAGCCCCAGCATTTT,CASSWGPWQGVCQPQHF
TRBD1,TRBV3-1/TRBV3-2,NA,TRBJ2-4,TGTGCCAGCGAGGGACAGTCGAATAAAAACATTCAGTACTTC,CASEGQSNKNIQYF
NA,TRBV27,NA,TRBJ2-5,TGTGCCAGCAGTTCCCCCGCCGGGATCCTGGGGGGGACCCAGTACTTC,CASSSPAGILGGTQYF
TRBD1,TRBV10-3,NA,TRBJ2-7,TGTGCCATCAGTGATCATATCCGCCGGGTGGTTGCGGCAGGGGGAGAGCAGTACTTC,CAISDHIRRVVAAGGEQYF
NA,TRBV10-3,few,TRBJ2-7,TGTGCCATCAGTGAGAACGGGGGTCACGAGCAGTACTTC,CAISENGGHEQYF
TRBD1,TRBV6-2/TRBV6-3,NA,TRBJ1-3,TGTGCCAGCAGTCCCCCGGCGGGACAGGGAGTTGGAAACACCATATATTTT,CASSPPAGQGVGNTIYF
NA,TRBV4-3,NA,TRBJ2-7,TGCGCCAGCAGCCAAGAACGGGGACTTTCCTTCCCCTACGAGCAGTACTTC,CASSQERGLSFPYEQYF